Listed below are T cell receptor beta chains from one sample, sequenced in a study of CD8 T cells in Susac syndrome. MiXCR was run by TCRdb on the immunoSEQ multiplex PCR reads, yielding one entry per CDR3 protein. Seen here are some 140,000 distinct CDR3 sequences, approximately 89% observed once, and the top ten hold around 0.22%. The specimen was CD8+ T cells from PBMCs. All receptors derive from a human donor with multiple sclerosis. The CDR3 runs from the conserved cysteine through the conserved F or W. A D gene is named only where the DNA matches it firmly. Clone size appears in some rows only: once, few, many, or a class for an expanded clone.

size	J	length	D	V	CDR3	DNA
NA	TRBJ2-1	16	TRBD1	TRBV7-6	CASSYHRDRGGNEQFF	TGTGCCAGCAGCTACCACCGGGACAGGGGTGGAAATGAGCAGTTCTTC
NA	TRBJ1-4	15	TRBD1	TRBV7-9	CASSFLGTGTEKLFF	TGTGCCAGCAGCTTCTTGGGGACAGGGACGGAAAAACTGTTTTTT
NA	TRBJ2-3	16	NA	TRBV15	CATSTRGPGPTDTQYF	TGTGCCACCAGCACCCGGGGACCTGGCCCCACAGATACGCAGTATTTT
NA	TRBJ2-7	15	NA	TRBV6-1	CASSLLRDTTYEQYF	TGTGCCAGCAGCCTACTTCGGGACACCACGTACGAGCAGTACTTC
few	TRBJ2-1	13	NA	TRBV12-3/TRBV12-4	CASSLTGHNEQFF	TGTGCCAGCAGTTTAACCGGGCACAATGAGCAGTTCTTC
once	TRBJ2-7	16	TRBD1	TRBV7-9	CASSLAATGFNAEQYF	TGTGCCAGCAGCTTAGCAGCGACAGGGTTCAATGCCGAGCAGTACTTC
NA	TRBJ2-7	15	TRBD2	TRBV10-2	CASSELSSGAYEQYF	TGCGCCAGCAGTGAGTTGTCTAGCGGCGCCTACGAGCAGTACTTC
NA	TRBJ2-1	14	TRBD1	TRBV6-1	CASLPGQGLHEQFF	TGTGCCAGCCTTCCGGGACAGGGGCTCCATGAGCAGTTCTTC
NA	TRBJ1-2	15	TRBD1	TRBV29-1	CSVEGGDSPNYGYTF	TGCAGCGTTGAAGGAGGGGACAGCCCAAACTATGGCTACACCTTC
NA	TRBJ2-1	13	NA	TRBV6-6	CASSPIRADEQFF	TGTGCCAGCAGCCCCATTAGGGCCGATGAGCAGTTCTTC
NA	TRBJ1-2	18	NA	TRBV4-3	CASSQVGPEGRPNYGYTF	TGCGCCAGCAGCCAAGTCGGGCCTGAGGGCAGACCTAACTATGGCTACACCTTC
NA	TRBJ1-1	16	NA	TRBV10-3	CAISLNPVTGYTEAFF	TGTGCCATCAGTCTTAACCCTGTTACAGGATACACTGAAGCTTTCTTT
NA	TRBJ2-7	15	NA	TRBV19	CASSIDSRSGYEQYF	TGTGCCAGTAGTATTGACTCGAGGTCGGGGTACGAGCAGTACTTC
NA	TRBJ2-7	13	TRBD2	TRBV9	CASSEASGNEQYF	TGTGCCAGCAGCGAAGCTAGCGGGAACGAGCAGTACTTC
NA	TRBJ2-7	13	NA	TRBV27	CASGWTPKDEQYF	TGTGCCAGTGGCTGGACTCCGAAAGATGAGCAGTACTTC
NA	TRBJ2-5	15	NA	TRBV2	CASSDEGQVLETQYF	TGTGCCAGCAGTGACGAAGGTCAGGTCTTGGAGACCCAGTACTTC
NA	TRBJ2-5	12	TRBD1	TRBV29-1	CSVAGTGDTQYF	TGCAGCGTTGCCGGGACAGGGGATACCCAGTACTTC
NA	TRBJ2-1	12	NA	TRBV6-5	CASSSTSNEQFF	TGTGCCAGCAGTTCCACTAGCAATGAGCAGTTCTTC
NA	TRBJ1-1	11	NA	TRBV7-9	CASSWYLEAFF	TGTGCCAGCAGCTGGTACCTTGAAGCTTTCTTT
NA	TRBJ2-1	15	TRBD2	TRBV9	CASSVGLAGGNEQFF	TGTGCCAGCAGCGTTGGCCTAGCGGGAGGAAATGAGCAGTTCTTC
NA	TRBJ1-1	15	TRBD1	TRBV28	CASSNGKGADTEAFF	TGTGCCAGCAGTAACGGGAAGGGGGCGGACACTGAAGCTTTCTTT
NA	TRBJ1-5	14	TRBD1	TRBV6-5	CASSAGQENQPQHF	TGTGCCAGCAGCGCGGGACAGGAAAATCAGCCCCAGCATTTT
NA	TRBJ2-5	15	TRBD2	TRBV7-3	CASSLRAGPKETQYF	TGTGCCAGCAGCTTACGAGCGGGGCCGAAAGAGACCCAGTACTTC
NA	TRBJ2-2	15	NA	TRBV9	CASSLGKGRAGELFF	TGTGCCAGCTCCCTCGGAAAGGGAAGGGCCGGGGAGCTGTTTTTT
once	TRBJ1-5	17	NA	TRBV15	CATSIWGHYDSNQPQHF	TGTGCCACCAGCATATGGGGACACTACGATAGCAATCAGCCCCAGCATTTT
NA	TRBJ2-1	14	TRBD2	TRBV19	CASQLAGDIYEQFF	TGTGCCAGCCAACTAGCGGGAGATATCTATGAGCAGTTCTTC
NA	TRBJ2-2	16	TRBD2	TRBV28	CASSFGLAGVTGELFF	TGTGCCAGCAGTTTCGGACTAGCGGGAGTCACCGGGGAGCTGTTTTTT
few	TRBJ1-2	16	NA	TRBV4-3	CASSQDIGTGDYGYTF	TGCGCCAGCAGCCAAGATATCGGCACCGGGGACTATGGCTACACCTTC
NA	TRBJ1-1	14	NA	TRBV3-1	CASSQIRGGTEAFF	TGTGCCAGCAGCCAAATTAGGGGTGGGACTGAAGCTTTCTTT
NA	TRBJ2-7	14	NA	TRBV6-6	CASSPLVGSYEQYF	TGTGCCAGCAGTCCCTTGGTAGGGTCCTACGAGCAGTACTTC
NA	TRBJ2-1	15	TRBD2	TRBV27	CASSLQAGVDNEQFF	TGTGCCAGCAGTTTACAGGCGGGAGTTGACAATGAGCAGTTCTTC
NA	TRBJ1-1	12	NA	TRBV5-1	CASSMEGAEAFF	TGCGCCAGCAGCATGGAGGGGGCTGAAGCTTTCTTT
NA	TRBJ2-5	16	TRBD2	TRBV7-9	CASIPGLAGREETQYF	TGTGCCAGCATCCCGGGACTAGCGGGAAGGGAAGAGACCCAGTACTTC
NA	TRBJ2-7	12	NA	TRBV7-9	CASSLPVTEQYF	TGTGCCAGCAGCCTCCCCGTTACCGAGCAGTACTTC
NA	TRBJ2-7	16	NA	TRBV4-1	CASSQAFAASSYEQYF	TGCGCCAGCAGCCAAGCGTTCGCGGCCAGCTCCTACGAGCAGTACTTC
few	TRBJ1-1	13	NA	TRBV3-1	CASSQDEGTEAFF	TGTGCCAGCAGCCAAGATGAGGGCACTGAAGCTTTCTTT
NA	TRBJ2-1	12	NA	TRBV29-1	CSVPLYRNEQFF	TGCAGCGTCCCTTTATACCGTAATGAGCAGTTCTTC
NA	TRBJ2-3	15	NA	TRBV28	CASSQGGALTDTQYF	TGTGCCAGCAGCCAGGGTGGGGCCCTCACAGATACGCAGTATTTT
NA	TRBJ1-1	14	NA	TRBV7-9	CASSRGQSGTEAFF	TGTGCCAGCAGCCGTGGACAGAGTGGGACTGAAGCTTTCTTT
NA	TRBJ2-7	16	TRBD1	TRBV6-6	CASSHPTGGVYYEQYF	TGTGCCAGCAGTCATCCGACAGGGGGTGTTTACTACGAGCAGTACTTC
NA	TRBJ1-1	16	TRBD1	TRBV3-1	CASSQVTGGMNTEAFF	TGTGCCAGCAGCCAAGTGACAGGGGGCATGAACACTGAAGCTTTCTTT
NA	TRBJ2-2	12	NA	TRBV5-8	CASSWTDGELFF	TGTGCCAGCAGCTGGACGGATGGGGAGCTGTTTTTT
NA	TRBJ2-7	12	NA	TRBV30	CAWSPTSYEQYF	TGTGCCTGGAGTCCTACTTCCTACGAGCAGTACTTC